A single sample gave rise to the 18 T cell receptor beta chains below, sequenced in a study of T-cell memory formation after mild COVID-19. TCRdb fed the 5' RACE reads into MiXCR, producing one record per CDR3 protein. Here the sample spans 200,000 to 250,000 distinct CDR3 sequences, over 9.5% being singletons. Sequencing was performed on PBMCs or a T cell subset sorted from them (not recorded which). These receptors all stem from a man aged 18-30 years who had mild COVID-19 (a few samples of this study predate the infection). Cell type and time point are not known.

This clonotype turned up a few times. This chain connects TRBV12-3 or TRBV12-4 to TRBJ2-5, with D unresolved. The CDR3 runs 13 residues. V dropped 6 bases and J dropped 4 bases, with 12 bases sitting between them. DNA for the CDR3: TGTGCCAGCAGCCAGGACCTGCGAGAGACCCAGTACTTC. Its translation is CASSQDLRETQYF.

The chain carries TRBV29-1 and TRBJ2-2; D uncertain. The CDR3 has 11 amino acids. V lost 7 bases to trimming and J lost 1 base, with 4 bases between them. Germline V gene lookup returns CDR1 SQVTM and CDR2 ANQGSEA. The CDR3 loop reads CSAENTGELFF. For the CDR3, the DNA is TGCAGCGCAGAGAACACCGGGGAGCTGTTTTTT.

This clonotype appeared a few times. The gene calls are TRBV7-2 and TRBJ2-5; D gene uncertain. Trimming took off 1 base at V and 4 bases at J, with 7 bases between the two ends. Germline CDR1 is SGHTA and CDR2 is FQGNSA. The CDR3 runs to 13 residues. CDR3 coding DNA: TGTGCCAGCAGCTTAGGCTACACAGAGACCCAGTACTTC. Amino acids: CASSLGYTETQYF.

This clonotype has ten or more counts. The chain couples TRBV9 to TRBJ2-1; 10 nucleotides align to TRBD2. V shed 0 bases, J shed 8 bases, and the junction held 8 bases outside the gene matches. Germline lookup yields CDR1 SGDLS and CDR2 YYNGEE. The CDR3 covers 16 residues. The CDR3 DNA reads as TGTGCCAGCAGCGTAGCTGGTAGCGGGGGGAGCGATGAGCAGTTCTTC. This encodes CASSVAGSGGSDEQFF.

In nucleotides, the CDR3 is TGTGCCAGCAGCTCTACTAGCGTAGTAGATACGCAGTATTTT. Protein: CASSSTSVVDTQYF. The gene calls are TRBV13 and TRBJ2-3, with TRBD2 identical over 7 bases. V shed 4 bases and J 5 bases; nucleotides not matched to a gene: 6. This CDR3 spans 14 amino acids. Per the germline V gene, CDR1 is PRHDT and CDR2 is FYEKMQ (reference sequence).

The J gene is TRBJ1-1, the V gene TRBV6-5, with 8 bases lining up with TRBD1. The CDR3 is 15 residues long. Trimming at V came to 5 bases and at J to 2 bases, leaving 7 bases not matched to a gene. CDR1 is MNHEY and CDR2 is SVGAGI in the germline V gene. CDR3 DNA sequence: TGTGCCAGCAGTCGGTCCGGGACAGGTAACACTGAAGCTTTCTTT. As protein: CASSRSGTGNTEAFF.

This clonotype was found a few times. The J gene is TRBJ2-2, the V gene TRBV10-3; no firm D call. V was trimmed by 4 bases and J by 1 base, leaving 7 bases between them. Germline CDR1 is ENHRY and CDR2 is SYGVKD. The CDR3 runs to 14 residues. The CDR3 loop is CAISGIMNTGELFF. CDR3 nucleotide sequence: TGTGCCATCAGTGGGATAATGAACACCGGGGAGCTGTTTTTT.

The chain is built from TRBV10-3 and TRBJ2-5; possibly TRBD1 or TRBD2 for D (5 bases each). Per the germline V gene, CDR1 is ENHRY and CDR2 is SYGVKD. V lost 11 bases and J 5 bases, leaving 9 bases between the germline ends. There are 10 residues in the CDR3. CDR3: CAEGTETQYF. The CDR3 region has the DNA TGTGCCGAGGGGACGGAGACCCAGTACTTC.

This rearrangement joins TRBV15 to TRBJ1-1, with D uncertain. V lost 1 base and J 6 bases, leaving 18 bases between the germline ends. The CDR3 is made up of 16 amino acids. Looked up from germline, CDR1 is LNHNV and CDR2 is YYDKDF (reference sequence). The CDR3 bases are TGTGCCACCAGCAGAGGAGGAGGGCGGGTGTTAGCTGAAGCTTTCTTT. Residues: CATSRGGGRVLAEAFF.

This clonotype was observed a few times. This chain links TRBV27 with TRBJ2-5, with D uncertain. Germline CDR1 is MNHEY and CDR2 is SMNVEV (reference sequence). V lost 5 bases, J lost 1 base, and 8 bases lay in between. The CDR3 contains 13 residues. CDR3 sequence reads: CASSQSFQETQYF. The CDR3 nucleotides are TGTGCCAGCAGTCAATCCTTCCAAGAGACCCAGTACTTC.

This clonotype showed up just a few times. The V and J genes are TRBV20-1 and TRBJ2-5; D may be TRBD2 (7 bases). Germline loops: CDR1 DFQATT, CDR2 SNEGSKA (reference sequence). Trimming removed 6 bases from V and 1 base from J, with 15 bases in between. CDR3 length equals 14 residues. CDR3 nucleotides: TGCAGTGCCGGTAGGGGGGGCCTCCAAGAGACCCAGTACTTC. This gives the protein CSAGRGGLQETQYF.

This chain connects TRBV6-6 to TRBJ2-5, with no clear D. This CDR3 region has 12 residues. Trimming removed 5 bases from V and 5 bases from J, with 9 bases in between. The germline V gene has CDR1 MNHNY and CDR2 SVGAGI (reference sequence). The CDR3 nucleotides read TGTGCCAGCAGTAGACCATTGGAGACCCAGTACTTC. This translates into CASSRPLETQYF.

Points on this clonotype: One end of the junction is discordant with germline, which a read error may explain. This rearrangement joins TRBV20-1 to TRBJ1-5; TRBD1 might be the D (6 bases). CDR1 and CDR2 (germline): DFQATT, SNEGSKA (reference sequence). The CDR3 length is 14 residues. CDR3 sequence: CSARGGGRNQPQQF. CDR3 nucleotides: TGCAGTGCTAGAGGCGGGGGCCGCAATCAGCCCCAGCAATTT.

This sequence joins TRBV29-1 and TRBJ1-1; D gene ambiguous. Between the trimmed V and J ends, which lost 8 bases and 4 bases, there was a span of 17 bases. Germline V lookup: CDR1 SQVTM, CDR2 ANQGSEA. This CDR3 is 13 amino acids long. In DNA, the CDR3 is TGCAGCACCCGGGATCCGCGGAGCACTGAAGCTTTCTTT. This gives the protein CSTRDPRSTEAFF.

In its sample, this clonotype was seen once. The V gene is TRBV11-2, the J gene TRBJ1-6, with a tentative D call TRBD1 (6 bases). The V end lost 5 bases, the J end lost 7 bases, and 18 bases lay between the germline ends. Germline loops: CDR1 SGHAT, CDR2 FQNNGV. The CDR3 spans 16 residues. DNA of the CDR3: TGTGCCAGCAGCACCAAACAGGGTCTCGCAAATTCACCCCTCCACTTT. This sequence encodes CASSTKQGLANSPLHF.

This clonotype was detected a few times. The chain combines TRBV6-5 with TRBJ2-3; D possibly corresponds to TRBD1 (5 bases). Trimming shortened V by 4 bases and J by 10 bases, and 15 bases separated the two germline ends. The CDR3 totals 13 residues. CDR1 is MNHEY, CDR2 SVGAGI, per germline. CDR3 protein: CASSFDSANAQYF. DNA for the CDR3: TGTGCCAGCAGTTTTGACAGCGCCAACGCGCAGTATTTT.

This clonotype was seen a single time. The chain joins TRBV28 to TRBJ1-2, with a possible D match to TRBD1 (6 bases). The V gene's germline CDR1 is MDHEN and CDR2 SYDVKM. The germline V and J ends were trimmed by 3 bases and 8 bases, with 16 bases remaining between them. The CDR3 contains 14 residues. CDR3: CASSFPPAGVGYTF. The CDR3 DNA is TGTGCCAGCAGTTTCCCTCCGGCAGGGGTAGGCTACACCTTC.

Points on this clonotype: A much larger clone lies a single base off, so this may be a read error. The rearrangement joins TRBV15 to TRBJ2-1, with TRBD1 matching over 11 bases. Germline loops: CDR1 LNHNV, CDR2 YYDKDF (reference sequence). The CDR3 has 15 amino acids. Losses at the gene ends were 2 bases for V and 8 bases for J; bases not matched to a gene: 5. The CDR3 nucleotides read TGTGCCACCAGCAGACTAGGACAGGGGGCTTATGAGCAGTTCTTC. This gives the protein CATSRLGQGAYEQFF.